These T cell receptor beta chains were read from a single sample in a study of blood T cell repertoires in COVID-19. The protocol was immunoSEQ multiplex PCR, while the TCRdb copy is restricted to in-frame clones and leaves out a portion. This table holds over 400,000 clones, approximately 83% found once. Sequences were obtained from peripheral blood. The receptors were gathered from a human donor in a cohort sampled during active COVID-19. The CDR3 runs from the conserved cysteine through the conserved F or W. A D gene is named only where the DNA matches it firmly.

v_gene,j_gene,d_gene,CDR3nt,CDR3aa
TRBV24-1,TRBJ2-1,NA,TGTGCCACCCCCGGGGGCGGGAGCTCCTACAATGAGCAGTTCTTC,CATPGGGSSYNEQFF
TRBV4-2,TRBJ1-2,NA,TGTGCCAGCAGCCAAGACGGGGGAGCCAACTATGGCTACACCTTC,CASSQDGGANYGYTF
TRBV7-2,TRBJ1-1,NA,TGTGCCAGCACCTGGGCAATAGTCGGAACTGAAGCTTTCTTT,CASTWAIVGTEAFF
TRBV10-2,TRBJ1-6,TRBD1,TGCGCCAGCAGGAGAGACAGGGACTCAAATTCACCCCTCCACTTT,CASRRDRDSNSPLHF
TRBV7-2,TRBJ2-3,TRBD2,TGTGCCAGCAGCCCGAGACTAGCGGGAGGAACAGATACGCAGTATTTT,CASSPRLAGGTDTQYF
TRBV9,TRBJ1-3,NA,TGTGCCAGCAGCGTAGATGCGTTCTCTGGAAACACCATATATTTT,CASSVDAFSGNTIYF
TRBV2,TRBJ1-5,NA,TGTGCCAGCAGTTGGACAGCAAATCAGCCCCAGCATTTT,CASSWTANQPQHF
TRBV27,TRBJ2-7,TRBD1,TGTGCCAGCAGTTTCGAGGGGGCGCGGTCCTACGAGCAGTACTTC,CASSFEGARSYEQYF
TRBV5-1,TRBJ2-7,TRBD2,TGCGCCAGCGGGGAAGCGGGAGATATGATCCACGAGCAGTACTTC,CASGEAGDMIHEQYF
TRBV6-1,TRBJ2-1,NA,TGTGCCAGCAGTGAGCTTCGGGACACCTACAATGAGCAGTTCTTC,CASSELRDTYNEQFF
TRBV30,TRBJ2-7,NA,TGTGCCGGGTACAGGGTCGGCTACGAGCAGTACTTC,CAGYRVGYEQYF
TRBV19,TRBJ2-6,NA,TGTGCCAGTAGTCCCGTGTTGGCCTCTGGGGCCAACGTCCTGACTTTC,CASSPVLASGANVLTF
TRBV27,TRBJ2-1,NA,TGTGCCAGCAGTTTAACAGGGATCAGCGGCCCCTACAATGAGCAGTTCTTC,CASSLTGISGPYNEQFF
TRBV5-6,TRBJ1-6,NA,TGTGCCAGCAGCCAAGGGACACCGACGGGGAATTCACCCCTCCACTTT,CASSQGTPTGNSPLHF
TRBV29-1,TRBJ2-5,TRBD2,TGCAGCGTGGACCCGGGAGGGACCCAGTACTTC,CSVDPGGTQYF
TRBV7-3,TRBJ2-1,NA,TGTGCCAGCAGCCCAATTTCCTCCGGCTACAATGAGCAGTTCTTC,CASSPISSGYNEQFF
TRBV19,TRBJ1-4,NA,TGTGCCAGTAGTGACGCGGGAATTGGATATGAAAAACTGTTTTTT,CASSDAGIGYEKLFF
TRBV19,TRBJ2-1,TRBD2,TGTGCCAGTAGTGTGACTAGCGGGAGGCCCCATGAGCAGTTCTTC,CASSVTSGRPHEQFF
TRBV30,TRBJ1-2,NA,TGTGCCTGGAGTCTACCAGGACATCATAACTATGGCTACACCTTC,CAWSLPGHHNYGYTF
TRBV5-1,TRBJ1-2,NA,TGCGCCAGCAGCATAACGGGCAGGGGCGTGGGTGGCTACACCTTC,CASSITGRGVGGYTF
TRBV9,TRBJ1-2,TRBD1,TGTGCCAGCGGTGGTGGGACAGGCTATGGCTACACCTTC,CASGGGTGYGYTF
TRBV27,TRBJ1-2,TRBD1,TGTGCCAGCAATTCTATCGGGACAGGGGGCTATGGCTACACCTTC,CASNSIGTGGYGYTF
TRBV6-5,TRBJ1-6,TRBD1,TGTGCCAGCAGTTACTCGACAGGGGGGAATTCACCCCTCCACTTT,CASSYSTGGNSPLHF
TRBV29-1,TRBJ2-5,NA,TGCAGCGTTGTTTCGGGGCAAGAGACCCAGTACTTC,CSVVSGQETQYF
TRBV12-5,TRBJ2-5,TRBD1,TGTGCTAGTGGTTCGTCAGGGGGCGGAGAGACCCAGTACTTC,CASGSSGGGETQYF
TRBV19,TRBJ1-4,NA,TGTGCCAGTAGTCCTCGACAGAGTGAAAAACTGTTTTTT,CASSPRQSEKLFF